These 10 T cell receptor beta chains were sequenced from one sample in a study of T cell changes during pregnancy in multiple sclerosis. The table came from immunoSEQ multiplex PCR; TCRdb's copy has only in-frame clones and leaves some out. This sample carries around 19,000 clones, approximately 86% of them seen once, and the ten largest clones take around 21%. The sequencing used CD8+ T cells from peripheral blood mononuclear cells, collected after pregnancy. The receptors were sampled from a female donor in good health, enrolled as a control in a pregnancy study.

The V call is TRBV11-2, the J call TRBJ1-1; 9 bases are a match to TRBD1. J lost 3 bases, V lost 5 bases, and 4 bases had no gene match. The CDR3 has 14 residues. Per the germline V gene, CDR1 is SGHAT and CDR2 is FQNNGV. The CDR3 region has the DNA TGTGCCAGCAGCCGGACAGGGGCGGACACTGAAGCTTTCTTT. Protein sequence: CASSRTGADTEAFF.

DNA for the CDR3: TGCAGCGTTGACCTTACAGGGAACACTGAAGCTTTCTTT. Amino acids: CSVDLTGNTEAFF. V and J are TRBV29-1 and TRBJ1-1; D might be TRBD1 (5 bases). The CDR3 is made up of 13 amino acids. The germline V and J ends were trimmed by 3 bases and 1 base, with 9 bases remaining between them. Germline CDR1 reads SQVTM; CDR2 reads ANQGSEA.

This sequence joins TRBV11-3 and TRBJ2-7; 7 bases line up with TRBD2. Looked up from germline, CDR1 is SGHNT and CDR2 is YENEEA. This CDR3 has 13 amino acids. V shed 6 bases, J shed 1 base, and the junction held 3 bases outside the gene matches. The CDR3 nucleotides are TGTGCCAGCAGGGCGGGGGATTCCTACGAGCAGTACTTC. It codes for CASRAGDSYEQYF.

This rearrangement joins TRBV19 to TRBJ2-7; a possible D gene is TRBD1 (5 bases). The CDR3 totals 12 residues. The V gene's germline CDR1 is LNHDA and CDR2 SQIVND (reference sequence). With 10 bases removed from V and 0 bases from J, the gap between germline ends came to 10 bases. The CDR3 loop reads CATGQDSYEQYF. The CDR3 DNA reads TGTGCCACAGGACAAGACTCCTACGAGCAGTACTTC.

The CDR3 DNA reads TGTGCCAGCACACTAGCGGGGGGGAAACAAGAGACCCAGTACTTC. It encodes CASTLAGGKQETQYF. J is TRBJ2-5 and V is TRBV6-5; 13 positions match TRBD2. The CDR3 contains 15 residues. V lost 7 bases and J lost 2; bases outside the gene matches: 4. The V gene's germline CDR1 is MNHEY and CDR2 SVGAGI.

The J gene is TRBJ1-2, the V gene TRBV30, with D tentatively TRBD1 (6 bases). Germline V CDR1 and CDR2: GTSNPN, SVGIG (reference sequence). With 3 bases removed from V and 8 bases from J, the gap between germline ends came to 22 bases. The CDR3 sequence is 15 residues long. The CDR3 bases are TGTGCCTGGAGCCCCAGGACAGCCTCCACCCGGGGCTACACCTTC. Encoded protein: CAWSPRTASTRGYTF.

This chain uses TRBV14 with TRBJ2-7, with 10 bases lining up with TRBD1. The germline gives CDR1 SGHDN, CDR2 FVKESK. J was trimmed by 2 bases and V by 3 bases; bases with no gene match: 1. The CDR3 has 14 residues. The CDR3, as DNA: TGTGCCAGCAGCCAGGGGACAGGGGCCTACGAGCAGTACTTC. This sequence encodes CASSQGTGAYEQYF.

The chain uses TRBV5-1 and TRBJ2-5; D remains ambiguous. This CDR3 is built from 14 residues. CDR1 is SGHRS and CDR2 is YFSETQ in the germline V gene. V was pared by 0 bases and J by 0 bases, with 6 bases between. The CDR3 protein is CASSLVADQETQYF. DNA of the CDR3: TGCGCCAGCAGCTTGGTGGCGGACCAAGAGACCCAGTACTTC.

The chain couples TRBV6-5 to TRBJ2-2; D perhaps matches TRBD2 (6 bases). Germline lookup yields CDR1 MNHEY and CDR2 SVGAGI. The CDR3 runs to 16 residues. Trimming removed 0 bases at V and 3 bases at J, with 11 bases between. The CDR3: CASSYSRDSYTGELFF. As DNA, the CDR3 is TGTGCCAGCAGTTACTCGCGGGACTCCTACACCGGGGAGCTGTTTTTT.

V and J are TRBV6-6 and TRBJ2-1; 8 bases map to TRBD1. Germline V gene lookup returns CDR1 MNHNY and CDR2 SVGAGI (reference sequence). V lost 4 bases to trimming and J lost 9 bases; unmatched junction nucleotides: 5. The CDR3 runs to 13 residues. In nucleotides, the CDR3 is TGTGCCAGCAGTTCAGGGGGCTATAGTGAGCAGTTCTTC. It specifies CASSSGGYSEQFF.